This TCR beta chain stems from a study of OX40 agonist ivuxolimab in advanced cancers. Whole-study context: The patients' treatment was ivuxolimab, an agonistic anti-OX40 (CD134) antibody. Study-level findings and limits: Expanded peripheral T cells had an undetermined antigen specificity.

Assay: immunoSEQ multiplex PCR; the TCRdb copy retains only in-frame clones and omits some. The table has 65,000 to 80,000 clones, 65% to 90% seen once; the top ten hold 1.5% to 2%. The length of the CDR3 is 12 residues. CDR1 is SGHTA and CDR2 is FQGTGA in the germline V gene. V dropped 3 bases and J dropped 12; count of bases not matched to a gene: 4. Comments on this clone: The antigen is unknown.

The chain combines TRBV7-3 with TRBJ2-1, with TRBD2 matching over 8 bases. The TCR sequence derives from an adult with an advanced solid tumor such as melanoma, head and neck, liver or kidney cancer. The material sequenced was CD4+ or CD8+ T cells sorted from blood, taken in a trial of the OX40 agonist ivuxolimab. CDR3 in amino acids: CASSFSGGLQFF. CDR3 bases: TGTGCCAGCAGCTTCAGCGGGGGTCTGCAGTTCTTC. The variable domain in full, with the rest retrieved from reference TRBV7-3 and TRBJ2-1, is GAGVSQTPSNKVTEKGKYVELRCDPISGHTALYWYRQSLGQGPEFLIYFQGTGAADDSGLPNDRFFAVRPEGSVSTLKIQRTERGDSAVYLCASSFSGGLQFFGPGTRLTVL.